The T cell receptor (beta chain) described here comes from a study of regulatory T cells in long-lasting Graves disease. According to the study, TCR beta libraries were built with iRepertoire HTBI primers and CDR3-region Arm-PCR. TCRdb recomputed calls from the multiplex PCR reads with MiXCR, one row per CDR3 protein. The repertoire includes roughly 470,000 distinct CDR3 sequences, about 20% of them detected once, and approximately 7.8% sits in the top ten. Trimming removed 4 bases at V and 0 bases at J, with 16 bases between. CDR3 length: 17 residues. Germline V CDR1 and CDR2: SGHVS, FQNEAQ. Time point specified: persistent/refractory GD, antithyroid drugs over 5 years with positive TRAb. RNA isolated from PBMCs was used to make the TCR library. Graves' disease diagnosis was established per American Thyroid Association guidelines.

Sequencing used peripheral blood mononuclear cells (PBMCs), obtained when the disease was refractory, from a patient treated with antithyroid drugs. The chain uses TRBV7-8 and TRBJ1-3; maybe TRBD1 (5 bases). This clonotype was obtained from a female donor with Graves disease. CDR3 loop: CASSYYSHRSSGNTIYF. CDR3 DNA: TGTGCCAGCAGCTACTATTCCCACAGGAGCTCTGGAAACACCATATATTTT.